This is a list of T cell receptor beta chains from one sample in a study of cytomegalovirus exposure and HLA in healthy donors. Measured with immunoSEQ multiplex PCR; TCRdb has only the in-frame clones, and not every one. This sample has 97,000 or so clones, with 63% found just once. The source material was PBMCs. These receptors were obtained from a human donor in good health. Both conserved end residues are part of each CDR3. A D gene is named only where the DNA matches it firmly. Not every row has a clone size; where given, it reads once, few, many or a size class.

V,size,D,J,length,DNA,CDR3
TRBV10-3,.,.,TRBJ1-1,14,TGTGCCATCAGTGCCGGCCAGGGAGGGAATGAAGCTTTCTTT,CAISAGQGGNEAFF
TRBV11-1,once,TRBD1,TRBJ2-1,14,TGTGCCAGCAGCTTAGGTCCAGGGGGCCATGAGCAGTTCTTC,CASSLGPGGHEQFF
TRBV7-2,.,TRBD2,TRBJ2-1,16,TGTGCCAGCAGCTTAGTAGGGCTAGCGGATTACAATGAGCAGTTCTTC,CASSLVGLADYNEQFF
TRBV4-2,few,.,TRBJ2-1,14,TGTGCCAGCAGCCAAGGTCTCCTTGTGAATGAGCAGTTCTTC,CASSQGLLVNEQFF
TRBV5-5,.,TRBD1,TRBJ1-2,13,TGTGCCAGCAGCCAATTCAGGGGGTTGGGCTACACCTTC,CASSQFRGLGYTF
TRBV29-1,.,TRBD2,TRBJ2-1,14,TGCAGCGTCGCTAGACTAGCGGGCTACAATGAGCAGTTCTTC,CSVARLAGYNEQFF
TRBV28,.,TRBD1,TRBJ2-7,16,TGTGCCAGCACCACGAGCTCCGGGACAGGTACCTACGAGCAGTACTTC,CASTTSSGTGTYEQYF
TRBV19,.,TRBD2,TRBJ2-1,16,TGTGCCAGTAGTACTGGGACTAGCGGCTCCTACAATGAGCAGTTCTTC,CASSTGTSGSYNEQFF
TRBV7-8,.,.,TRBJ2-1,13,TGTGCCAGCAGCTTAGCGAAGGGAGGTGAGCAGTTCTTC,CASSLAKGGEQFF
TRBV18,.,TRBD2,TRBJ2-2,17,TGTGCCAGCTCACCACGGACTAGCGGGAGGGCTGCCGGGGAGCTGTTTTTT,CASSPRTSGRAAGELFF